This T cell receptor beta chain was identified in a study of control samples from healthy donors and cancer patients. Here immunoSEQ multiplex PCR was the method, and the copy in TCRdb shows in-frame clones only, minus some. The sample comprises 100,000 to 120,000 clones, roughly 79% of which are singletons, and 6.5% rests with the top ten. Unmatched junction bases numbered 9, after V lost 0 bases and J lost 8 bases. This CDR3 is 16 amino acids long. Looked up from germline, CDR1 is SGHDT and CDR2 is YYEEEE. This chain uses TRBV5-6 with TRBJ1-2; TRBD1 matches at 11 bases. The receptor's source is a man aged 18 to 29 in good health. Sequencing used blood. The CDR3 sequence: CASSLVPGQGVAGYTF. The CDR3 nucleotides read TGTGCCAGCAGCTTGGTACCGGGACAGGGGGTAGCGGGCTACACCTTC.